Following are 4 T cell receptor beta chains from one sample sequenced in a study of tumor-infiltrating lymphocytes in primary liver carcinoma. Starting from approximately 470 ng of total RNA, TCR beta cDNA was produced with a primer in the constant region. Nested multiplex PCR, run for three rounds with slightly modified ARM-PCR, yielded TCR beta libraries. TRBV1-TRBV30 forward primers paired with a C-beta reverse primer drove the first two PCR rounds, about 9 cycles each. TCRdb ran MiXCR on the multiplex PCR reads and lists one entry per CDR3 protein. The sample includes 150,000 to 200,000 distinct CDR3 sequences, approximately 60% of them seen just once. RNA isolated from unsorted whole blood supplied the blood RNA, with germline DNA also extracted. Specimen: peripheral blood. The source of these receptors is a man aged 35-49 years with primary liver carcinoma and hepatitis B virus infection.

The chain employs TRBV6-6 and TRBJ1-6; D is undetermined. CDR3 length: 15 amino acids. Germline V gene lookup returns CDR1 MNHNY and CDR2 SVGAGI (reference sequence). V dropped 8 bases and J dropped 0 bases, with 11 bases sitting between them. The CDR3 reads CASRPESSYNSPLHF. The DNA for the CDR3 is TGTGCCAGCCGGCCGGAGAGCTCCTATAATTCACCCCTCCACTTT.

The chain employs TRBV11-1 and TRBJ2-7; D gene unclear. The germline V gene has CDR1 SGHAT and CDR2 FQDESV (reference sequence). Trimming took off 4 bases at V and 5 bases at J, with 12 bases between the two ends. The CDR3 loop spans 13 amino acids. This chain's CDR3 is CASSCQVFNEQYF. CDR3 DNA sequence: TGTGCCAGCAGCTGCCAGGTGTTTAACGAGCAGTACTTC.

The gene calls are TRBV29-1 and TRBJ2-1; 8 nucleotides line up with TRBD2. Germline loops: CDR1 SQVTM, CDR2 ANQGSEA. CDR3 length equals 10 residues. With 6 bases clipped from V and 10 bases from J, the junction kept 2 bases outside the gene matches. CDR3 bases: TGCAGCGTCGGGGGGGAGGAGCAGTTCTTC. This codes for CSVGGEEQFF.

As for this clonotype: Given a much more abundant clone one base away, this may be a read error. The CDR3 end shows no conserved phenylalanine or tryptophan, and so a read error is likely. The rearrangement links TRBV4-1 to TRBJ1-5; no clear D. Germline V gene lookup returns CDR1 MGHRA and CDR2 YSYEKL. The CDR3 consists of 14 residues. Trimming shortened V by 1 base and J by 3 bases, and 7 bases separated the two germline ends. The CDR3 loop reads CASSQGTANQPQHV. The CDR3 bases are TGCGCCAGCAGCCAAGGGACCGCCAATCAGCCCCAGCATGTT.